The 4 T cell receptor beta chains below all came from one sample that was sequenced in a study of CD8 T cells in ankylosing spondylitis. Findings of the study overall: Ankylosing spondylitis blood seemed to carry a telltale TCR beta motif made of under ten highly homologous variants.

Each CDR3 protein gets one entry after TCRdb re-called the 5' RACE reads with MiXCR. The table shows under 850,000 distinct CDR3 sequences, with over 15% occurring only once. The antigens for these receptors are not known. The sequencing sample was made of blood, either unsorted or a sorted T cell fraction (not recorded which). These receptors originate from a male donor with ankylosing spondylitis.

The sample holds one count of this clonotype. This chain uses TRBV21-1 with TRBJ2-6. TRBV21-1 is a listed pseudogene. The CDR3 has 15 amino acids. The CDR3 sequence is CASSKGRTGANVLTF. The DNA for the CDR3 is TGTGCCAGCAGCAAAGGACGGACTGGGGCCAACGTCCTGACTTTC.

The CDR3 here is CASSQRQGEWTEAFF. Here the CDR3 DNA reads TGCGCCAGCAGCCAGAGACAGGGAGAGTGGACTGAAGCTTTCTTT. The chain links TRBV4-1 to TRBJ1-1; 7 bases are shared with TRBD1. This CDR3 has 15 residues. Germline V gene lookup returns CDR1 MGHRA and CDR2 YSYEKL. V lost 3 bases, J lost 5 bases, and 9 bases stayed unmatched.

V and J are TRBV7-3 and TRBJ2-1; tentative D call: TRBD2 (5 bases). The ends were cut back, 5 bases at V and 8 bases at J, with 13 bases in the middle. The CDR3 is made up of 13 amino acids. CDR1 SGHTA and CDR2 FQGTGA come from the germline V gene. This CDR3 reads CASSRDGSDEQFF. The CDR3 DNA reads TGTGCCAGCAGCCGGGATGGGAGCGATGAGCAGTTCTTC.

This clonotype was picked up a small number of times. This rearrangement joins TRBV10-3 to TRBJ2-3, with TRBD1 as a possible D gene (5 bases). V was pared by 0 bases and J by 3 bases, with 7 bases between. This CDR3 region has 14 residues. CDR1 and CDR2 from the germline V gene are ENHRY and SYGVKD. CDR3 sequence (DNA): TGTGCCATCAGTGAGTCCAGGGAAACAGATACGCAGTATTTT. Translated, it gives CAISESRETDTQYF.